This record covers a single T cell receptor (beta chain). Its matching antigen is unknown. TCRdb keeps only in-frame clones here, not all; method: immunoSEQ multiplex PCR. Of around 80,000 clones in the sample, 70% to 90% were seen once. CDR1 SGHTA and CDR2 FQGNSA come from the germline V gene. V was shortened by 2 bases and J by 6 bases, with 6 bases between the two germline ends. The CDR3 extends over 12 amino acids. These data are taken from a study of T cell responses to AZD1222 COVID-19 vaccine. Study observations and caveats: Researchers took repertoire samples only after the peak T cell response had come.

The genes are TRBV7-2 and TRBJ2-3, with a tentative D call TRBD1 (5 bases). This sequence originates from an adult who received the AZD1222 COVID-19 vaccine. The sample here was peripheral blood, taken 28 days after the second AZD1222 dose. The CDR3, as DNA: TGTGCCAGCAGCTTAAAGGGGGATACGCAGTATTTT. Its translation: CASSLKGDTQYF. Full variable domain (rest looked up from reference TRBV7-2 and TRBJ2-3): GAGVSQSPSNKVTEKGKDVELRCDPISGHTALYWYRQSLGQGLEFLIYFQGNSAPDKSGLPSDRFSAERTGGSVSTLTIQRTQQEDSAVYLCASSLKGDTQYFGPGTRLTVL.